A selection of T cell receptor beta chains follows, all from one sample in a study of neurological immune-mediated disorders. TCRdb re-called the 5' RACE reads through MiXCR, storing one row per CDR3 protein. The sample shows tens of thousands of distinct CDR3 sequences, 10% to 13% of them seen only once. Sequences were obtained from PBMCs. All receptors derive from a woman aged 25 to 39 with HTLV-1-associated myelopathy (HAM/TSP). Both conserved end residues are part of each CDR3. Fields, in order: J gene, D gene, V gene, clone size, CDR3 protein, CDR3 DNA. The D gene is left open where the match is weak. Size is omitted from some rows. Given values are once, few, many or a class for expanded clones.

TRBJ2-2 | NA | TRBV5-1 | few | CASSMTGSTGELFF | TGCGCCAGCAGCATGACAGGTAGCACCGGGGAGCTGTTTTTT
TRBJ2-1 | TRBD2 | TRBV5-1 | many | CASLSGGSPDEQFF | TGCGCCAGCCTTAGCGGGGGGTCCCCGGATGAGCAGTTCTTC
TRBJ2-2 | NA | TRBV20-1 | NA | CSATEGSTGELFF | TGCAGTGCTACAGAGGGGAGCACCGGGGAGCTGTTTTTT
TRBJ1-1 | NA | TRBV20-1 | many | CSASFDSGAFF | TGCAGTGCTTCATTCGACTCAGGAGCTTTCTTT
TRBJ1-5 | NA | TRBV7-6 | many | CASSLNPKGHSNQPQHF | TGTGCCAGCAGCTTAAATCCCAAGGGACATAGCAATCAGCCCCAGCATTTT
TRBJ1-1 | TRBD1 | TRBV20-1 | many | CSALGQMNTEAFF | TGCAGTGCTCTGGGACAGATGAACACTGAAGCTTTCTTT
TRBJ1-1 | NA | TRBV20-1 | many | CSARDLSPAEAFF | TGCAGTGCTAGAGATCTGTCACCCGCTGAAGCTTTCTTT
TRBJ2-5 | NA | TRBV20-1 | many | CSAPRLHYKETQYF | TGCAGTGCTCCAAGGCTCCATTACAAAGAGACCCAGTACTTC
TRBJ1-1 | NA | TRBV11-2 | many | CASRGAGGLNTEAFF | TGTGCCAGCAGAGGGGCGGGGGGATTGAACACTGAAGCTTTCTTT
TRBJ2-3 | NA | TRBV7-6 | many | CASSFKAGAITDTQYF | TGTGCCAGCAGCTTTAAGGCGGGGGCCATCACAGATACGCAGTATTTT
TRBJ2-7 | NA | TRBV10-1 | many | CASSAAGIPYEQYF | TGCGCCAGCAGTGCTGCAGGGATCCCCTACGAGCAGTACTTC